This TCR beta chain was observed in a study of Ad26.COV2.S vaccination and SARS-CoV-2 variants. Study overall: Intramuscular Ad26.COV2.S doses were given once or twice, 56 days apart.

Treatment here: 19 received Ad26.COV2.S at low or high dose, single or two shots; about 5 received placebo; per-sample allocation not given. Collection of the samples took place on day 63 after the first injection of vaccine or placebo. Boston provided a donor who was an adult aged 18-55 years. CDR1 and CDR2 from the germline V gene are MNHEY and SMNVEV (reference sequence). There are 14 residues in the CDR3. After removal of 6 bases from V and 5 bases from J, the junction contained 7 bases not matched to a gene. This clone has just one count. Antigen: not known. Study-level results: From the TCR breadth and depth analyses, total T cell responses may have been underestimated. People who got the vaccine or the placebo had similar non-spike TCR breadth.

The repertoire was sequenced with immunoSEQ multiplex PCR; TCRdb's copy has only in-frame clones and lacks some. The data contain 200,000 to 250,000 clones, around 89% of them singletons. This sample comprised peripheral blood, obtained in a trial of Ad26.COV2.S vaccine versus placebo. The gene calls are TRBV27 and TRBJ1-5; 7 bases are a match to TRBD1. This receptor was taken from a person aged 18 to 65 who received the Ad26.COV2.S COVID-19 vaccine or a placebo. The CDR3 DNA is TGTGCCAGCAGCCTCCGACAGGGAGATCAGCCCCAGCATTTT. This encodes CASSLRQGDQPQHF.